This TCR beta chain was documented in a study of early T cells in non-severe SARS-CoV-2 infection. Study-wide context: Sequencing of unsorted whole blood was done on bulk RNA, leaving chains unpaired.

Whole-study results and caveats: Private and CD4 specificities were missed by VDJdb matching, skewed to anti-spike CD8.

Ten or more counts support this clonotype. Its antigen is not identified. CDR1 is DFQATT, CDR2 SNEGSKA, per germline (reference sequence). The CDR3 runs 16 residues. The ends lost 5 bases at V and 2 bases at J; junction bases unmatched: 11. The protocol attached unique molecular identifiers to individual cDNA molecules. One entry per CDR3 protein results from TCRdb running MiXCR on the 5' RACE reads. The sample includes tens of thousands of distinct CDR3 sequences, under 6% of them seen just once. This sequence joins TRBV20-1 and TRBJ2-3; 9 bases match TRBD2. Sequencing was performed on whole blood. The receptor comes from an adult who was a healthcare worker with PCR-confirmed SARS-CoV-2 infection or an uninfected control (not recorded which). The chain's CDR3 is CSAQVVLAGSTDTQYF. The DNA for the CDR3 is TGCAGTGCTCAGGTAGTCCTAGCGGGATCCACAGATACGCAGTATTTT.